Each of the 22 T cell receptor beta chains below was sequenced from the same sample in a study of T-cell memory formation after mild COVID-19 (TCRdb year 2021). Libraries came from 5' RACE. Sequencing took place on an Illumina NovaSeq 6000. The public reads were run again by TCRdb, first through fastp at Q25 and then through MiXCR, and only productive beta chains were kept. Each CDR3 protein appears once, grouped with its most common genes and DNA. The sample table shows 550,000 to 600,000 distinct CDR3 sequences, and around 15% are seen once. The ten largest make up 8.1% of the sample. The material sequenced was PBMCs or a T cell subset sorted from them (not recorded which). These receptors all come from an adult woman who had mild COVID-19 (a few samples of this study predate the infection). The sample titles of this study are shuffled in the database, so cell type and time point are left out; the donor was told from shared clones.

This chain connects TRBV15 to TRBJ2-7; 9 bases map to TRBD1. Germline V CDR1 and CDR2: LNHNV, YYDKDF (reference sequence). V trimming: 8 bases; J trimming: 4 bases; junction bases outside the gene matches: 9. The CDR3 runs to 14 residues. CDR3 sequence reads: CATSLDRGYYEQYF. CDR3 nucleotide sequence: TGTGCCACCTCTCTCGACAGGGGGTATTACGAGCAGTACTTC.

In this sample, this clonotype turned up a few times. This chain uses TRBV6-2 or TRBV6-3 with TRBJ2-7; D gene ambiguous. Germline CDR1 reads MNHEY; CDR2 reads SVGEGT. V gave up 2 bases and J gave up 2 bases, with 7 bases separating them. CDR3 size: 13 residues. The CDR3 nucleotides are TGTGCCAGCAGTTACGCAAGTGCCTACGAGCAGTACTTC. Encoded protein: CASSYASAYEQYF.

The V call is TRBV4-2, the J call TRBJ2-1, with a possible D match to TRBD1 (5 bases). CDR1 and CDR2 from the germline V gene are LGHNA and YNFKEQ. V gave up 1 base and J gave up 5 bases, with 6 bases separating them. The CDR3 is 13 residues long. The CDR3 loop reads CASSQGTNNEQFF. The DNA of the CDR3 is TGTGCCAGCAGCCAAGGGACAAACAATGAGCAGTTCTTC.

CDR3: CASAGAANQPQHF. CDR3 nucleotides: TGTGCTAGTGCCGGGGCAGCTAATCAGCCCCAGCATTTT. This chain uses TRBV12-5 with TRBJ1-5, with D possibly TRBD1 on 5 matching bases. This CDR3 comprises 13 residues. The germline V gene encodes CDR1 LGHNT and CDR2 FRNRAP. V was pared by 7 bases and J by 4 bases, with 11 bases between.

CDR3: CASAREGNYGYTF. CDR3 bases: TGTGCCAGCGCCAGAGAGGGAAACTATGGCTACACCTTC. The chain links TRBV6-1 to TRBJ1-2; D is unresolved. The CDR3 has 13 amino acids. V shed 8 bases and J shed 2 bases, with 12 bases lying between them. Germline loops: CDR1 MNHNS, CDR2 SASEGT.

There are a few counts of this clonotype. This chain joins TRBV3-1 and TRBJ1-2; the match to TRBD1 covers 7 bases. Germline V gene sequence: CDR1 LGHDT, CDR2 YNNKEL (reference sequence). The CDR3 totals 14 residues. Losses at the gene ends were 2 bases for V and 4 bases for J; bases not matched to a gene: 4. The CDR3 sequence is CASSQKRDSYGYTF. In DNA form, the CDR3 reads TGTGCCAGCAGCCAAAAAAGGGACAGCTATGGCTACACCTTC. Full variable domain (missing parts from reference TRBV3-1 and TRBJ1-2): DTAVSQTPKYLVTQMGNDKSIKCEQNLGHDTMYWYKQDSKKFLKIMFSYNNKELIINETVPNRFSPKSPDKAHLNLHINSLELGDSAVYFCASSQKRDSYGYTFGSGTRLTVV.

The CDR3 spells CASKGDHMNTEAFF. Here the CDR3 DNA reads TGTGCCAGCAAGGGGGACCACATGAACACTGAAGCTTTCTTT. The V call is TRBV6-5, the J call TRBJ1-1; D perhaps matches TRBD1 (6 bases). The CDR3 sequence is 14 residues long. In germline, CDR1 is MNHEY, CDR2 SVGAGI. V lost 7 bases, J lost 0 bases, and 12 bases lay in between.

This clonotype was counted only a few times. The rearrangement uses TRBV19 and TRBJ2-3; 7 bases line up with TRBD2. V was pared by 5 bases and J by 0 bases, with 20 bases of the junction left unmatched. This CDR3 region has 20 residues. CDR1 and CDR2 (germline): LNHDA, SQIVND (reference sequence). This chain's CDR3 is CASSSPRVGGGLTSTDTQYF. CDR3 sequence (DNA): TGTGCCAGTAGTTCCCCGCGAGTCGGCGGGGGACTAACTAGCACAGATACGCAGTATTTT. The variable domain in full, completed from reference TRBV19 and TRBJ2-3, reads DGGITQSPKYLFRKEGQNVTLSCEQNLNHDAMYWYRQDPGQGLRLIYYSQIVNDFQKGDIAEGYSVSREKKESFPLTVTSAQKNPTAFYLCASSSPRVGGGLTSTDTQYFGPGTRLTVL.

V is TRBV29-1 and J is TRBJ2-5; no definite D call. The V gene's germline CDR1 is SQVTM and CDR2 ANQGSEA. This CDR3 spans 15 amino acids. V shed 0 bases and J shed 5 bases, with 16 bases lying between them. The CDR3 bases are TGCAGCGTTGAAGACTTGTCGTGGCAGATGGAGACCCAGTACTTC. Translation: CSVEDLSWQMETQYF. Full variable domain (missing parts from reference TRBV29-1 and TRBJ2-5): SAVISQKPSRDICQRGTSLTIQCQVDSQVTMMFWYRQQPGQSLTLIATANQGSEATYESGFVIDKFPISRPNLTFSTLTVSNMSPEDSSIYLCSVEDLSWQMETQYFGPGTRLLVL.

This clonotype was counted ten times or more. The V and J genes are TRBV2 and TRBJ2-5; D is perhaps TRBD1 (5 bases). V was clipped by 11 bases and J by 2 bases, with 15 bases between them. The CDR3 sequence is 13 residues long. Germline CDR1 and CDR2: SNHLY and FYNNEI. The CDR3 reads CAASGFPQETQYF. The CDR3 region has the DNA TGTGCCGCGTCAGGGTTCCCACAAGAGACCCAGTACTTC.

V and J are TRBV18 and TRBJ1-1; TRBD1 might be the D (5 bases). CDR3 length equals 16 residues. Germline lookup yields CDR1 KGHSH and CDR2 LQKENI. The ends were cut back, 1 base at V and 1 base at J, with 13 bases in the middle. CDR3 in amino acids: CASSPRERQPNTEAFF. The CDR3 nucleotides read TGTGCCAGCTCACCACGGGAGCGACAGCCGAACACTGAAGCTTTCTTT.

This clonotype was found a few times. The gene calls are TRBV29-1 and TRBJ2-7; D may match TRBD1 or TRBD2 (5 bases each). This CDR3 spans 15 amino acids. V lost 5 bases to trimming and J lost 1 base, with 18 bases between them. Germline V CDR1 and CDR2: SQVTM, ANQGSEA. The CDR3 coding sequence is TGCAGCGTTTACCAACTAGGGACCCTTTCCTACGAGCAGTACTTC. It yields the protein CSVYQLGTLSYEQYF.

This clonotype was recorded a few times. The V and J genes are TRBV5-1 and TRBJ1-2; possible D gene TRBD1, 6 bases. This CDR3 spans 15 amino acids. The ends were cut back, 0 bases at V and 3 bases at J, with 12 bases in the middle. CDR1 is SGHRS, CDR2 YFSETQ, per germline. This CDR3 reads CASSLEATGYYGYTF. The CDR3 coding sequence is TGCGCCAGCAGCTTGGAGGCTACAGGGTACTATGGCTACACCTTC.

Many counts were recorded for this clonotype. This rearrangement joins TRBV7-9 to TRBJ2-5; no definite D call. Germline CDR1 reads SEHNR; CDR2 reads FQNEAQ (reference sequence). Trimming stripped 4 bases from V and 4 bases from J, with 10 bases between. The CDR3 is 13 residues long. The CDR3 protein is CASSSSGGETQYF. The CDR3 nucleotides are TGTGCCAGCAGCTCCTCGGGTGGAGAGACCCAGTACTTC.

This chain links TRBV27 with TRBJ1-2, with D hard to call. This CDR3 is 13 amino acids long. The V end lost 4 bases, the J end lost 7 bases, and 13 bases lay between the germline ends. Germline V gene data show CDR1 as MNHEY and CDR2 as SMNVEV (reference sequence). CDR3 DNA: TGTGCCAGCAGTTCCCCTTGGAACCCTGGCTACACCTTC. It yields the protein CASSSPWNPGYTF.

This clonotype was detected only a few times. The chain uses TRBV7-3 and TRBJ2-1; 8 positions match TRBD2. Germline trimming cut 0 bases from V and 3 bases from J; bases unmatched to any gene: 1. The CDR3 extends over 15 amino acids. Per the germline V gene, CDR1 is SGHTA and CDR2 is FQGTGA. CDR3 sequence reads: CASSLTAGDYNEQFF. In DNA form, the CDR3 reads TGTGCCAGCAGCTTAACAGCGGGAGACTACAATGAGCAGTTCTTC.

V and J are TRBV29-1 and TRBJ2-1; TRBD1 matches at 10 bases. Per the germline V gene, CDR1 is SQVTM and CDR2 is ANQGSEA. This CDR3 contains 14 residues. V was pared by 4 bases and J by 2 bases, with 2 bases of the junction left unmatched. For the CDR3, the DNA is TGCAGCGTTGTGGGGACAGGGGCCTACAATGAGCAGTTCTTC. Amino acids: CSVVGTGAYNEQFF.

In this sample, this clonotype turned up many times. This chain uses TRBV20-1 with TRBJ2-1, with 16 nucleotides matching TRBD2. CDR3 length equals 17 residues. Germline CDR1 reads DFQATT; CDR2 reads SNEGSKA (reference sequence). The junction had 8 bases not matched to a gene; V was cut back by 6 bases and J by 3 bases. The CDR3: CSASGLAGGGYYNEQFF. The CDR3 coding sequence is TGCAGTGCCTCGGGACTAGCGGGAGGGGGATACTACAATGAGCAGTTCTTC.

This clonotype occurred a few times. This chain links TRBV7-3 with TRBJ2-2, with D tentatively TRBD1 (5 bases). Trimming removed 4 bases at V and 7 bases at J, with 10 bases between. The CDR3 totals 13 residues. Germline V gene data show CDR1 as SGHTA and CDR2 as FQGTGA. The CDR3 DNA follows: TGTGCCAGCAGCTCTCAGGGATTCGGGGAGCTGTTTTTT. It codes for CASSSQGFGELFF. The entire variable domain, with the rest obtained from reference TRBV7-3 and TRBJ2-2, is as follows: GAGVSQTPSNKVTEKGKYVELRCDPISGHTALYWYRQSLGQGPEFLIYFQGTGAADDSGLPNDRFFAVRPEGSVSTLKIQRTERGDSAVYLCASSSQGFGELFFGEGSRLTVL.

This clonotype showed up just a few times. The junction differs from germline at one of its ends, possibly a read error. In DNA, the CDR3 is TGTGCTAGCAGCTTACGGCTGACGGCTGAGTTGGATACGCAGTATTTT. It yields the protein CASSLRLTAELDTQYF. The chain is built from TRBV7-7 and TRBJ2-3, with D unclear. CDR3 length: 16 residues. Germline CDR1 and CDR2: SSHAT and FNYEAQ (reference sequence).

This clonotype has more than one count but fewer than ten. The V gene is TRBV6-2 or TRBV6-3, the J gene TRBJ2-2, with a possible D match to TRBD2 (5 bases). V was trimmed by 5 bases and J by 1 base, leaving 8 bases between them. The CDR3 spans 14 residues. Germline lookup yields CDR1 MNHEY and CDR2 SVGEGT. The CDR3 reads CASSIRGNTGELFF. CDR3 sequence (DNA): TGTGCCAGCAGTATTCGGGGGAACACCGGGGAGCTGTTTTTT.

CDR3 residues: CASSLGGDPGYEQYF. CDR3 nucleotide sequence: TGTGCCAGCAGCTTAGGGGGCGACCCTGGATACGAGCAGTACTTC. The V and J genes are TRBV11-1 and TRBJ2-7, with a tentative D call TRBD1 (5 bases). The CDR3 covers 15 residues. Germline-derived CDR1 and CDR2 are SGHAT and FQDESV (reference sequence). V lost 1 base to trimming and J lost 4 bases, with 14 bases between them.